These T cell receptor beta chains were read from a single sample in a study of control samples from healthy donors and cancer patients. The protocol was immunoSEQ multiplex PCR, while the TCRdb copy is restricted to in-frame clones and leaves out a portion. The repertoire holds some 150,000 clones, with nearly 96% as singletons. Sequenced material: blood. These TCRs come from a woman in her 30s in good health. Both conserved end residues are part of each CDR3. The order of the fields is CDR3 length, V gene, D gene, clone size, J gene, CDR3 protein, CDR3 DNA. The D gene is left open where the match is weak. Clone size is stated in some rows and not others, as once, few, many or a class when expanded.

>16|TRBV2|-|-|TRBJ1-5
CASSELGQNSNQPQHF
TGTGCCAGCAGCGAGTTAGGACAAAATAGCAATCAGCCCCAGCATTTT
>11|TRBV12-3/TRBV12-4|-|-|TRBJ2-2
CASEVAGELFF
TGTGCCAGCGAGGTCGCCGGGGAGCTGTTTTTT
>14|TRBV6-6|-|-|TRBJ2-7
CASSYKHKSYEQYF
TGTGCCAGCAGTTACAAACATAAATCCTACGAGCAGTACTTC
>16|TRBV28|TRBD1|once|TRBJ1-1
CASSPPGTGDGTEAFF
TGTGCCAGCAGTCCTCCGGGGACAGGGGATGGCACTGAAGCTTTCTTT
>14|TRBV24-1|-|-|TRBJ2-1
CATSDRRLLDEQFF
TGTGCCACCAGTGACCGGAGACTCTTAGATGAGCAGTTCTTC
>15|TRBV2|-|once|TRBJ1-5
CASSEGGQGSQPQHF
TGTGCCAGCAGTGAAGGGGGGCAGGGATCTCAGCCCCAGCATTTT
>15|TRBV5-1|-|-|TRBJ2-5
CASSLQASGVQTQYF
TGCGCCAGCAGCTTGCAGGCTAGTGGCGTTCAGACCCAGTACTTC
>16|TRBV15|-|-|TRBJ2-5
CATSRDFGPPLETQYF
TGTGCCACCAGCAGAGATTTCGGGCCCCCTCTCGAGACCCAGTACTTC
>14|TRBV10-3|TRBD1|-|TRBJ1-2
CAISEPDREYGYTF
TGTGCCATCAGTGAGCCGGACAGGGAATATGGCTACACCTTC
>16|TRBV5-1|-|-|TRBJ1-4
CASSFDSPATNEKLFF
TGCGCCAGCAGCTTTGACAGCCCTGCAACTAATGAAAAACTGTTTTTT
>15|TRBV28|-|-|TRBJ2-1
CATLRGTDDYNEQFF
TGTGCCACCCTCCGGGGGACGGACGATTACAATGAGCAGTTCTTC
>14|TRBV10-3|TRBD2|-|TRBJ2-1
CAISWTSALREQFF
TGTGCCATCAGCTGGACTAGCGCCCTTAGAGAGCAGTTCTTC
>14|TRBV28|-|-|TRBJ1-1
CASSLLGGNTEAFF
TGTGCCAGCAGTTTATTGGGAGGGAACACTGAAGCTTTCTTT
>12|TRBV30|-|-|TRBJ1-2
CAWRAQGYGYTF
TGTGCCTGGAGGGCACAGGGCTATGGCTACACCTTC
>19|TRBV4-1|TRBD2|-|TRBJ2-7
CASSLRRTSGRGFTYEQYF
TGCGCCAGCAGCCTCCGAAGAACTAGCGGGAGGGGGTTCACCTACGAGCAGTACTTC
>13|TRBV18|-|-|TRBJ1-2
CASSPGPGYGYTF
TGTGCCAGCTCACCAGGACCAGGCTATGGCTACACCTTC
>14|TRBV9|TRBD1|-|TRBJ2-7
CASSVGQVAYEQYF
TGTGCCAGCAGCGTTGGACAGGTCGCCTACGAGCAGTACTTC
>16|TRBV30|TRBD1|once|TRBJ1-6
CAWSVQRGLENSPLHF
TGTGCCTGGAGTGTACAAAGGGGGCTAGAGAATTCACCCCTCCACTTT
>16|TRBV28|-|-|TRBJ1-5
CASRMQGRQSNQPQHF
TGTGCCAGCAGGATGCAGGGTCGGCAGAGCAATCAGCCCCAGCATTTT
>13|TRBV5-1|-|-|TRBJ1-3
CASSWGSGNTIYF
TGCGCCAGCAGCTGGGGCTCTGGAAACACCATATATTTT
>15|TRBV24-1|TRBD2|-|TRBJ2-3
CATSETAGVVDTQYF
TGTGCCACCAGTGAGACCGCGGGAGTGGTAGATACGCAGTATTTT
>15|TRBV28|-|-|TRBJ2-5
CASSLLALSWETQYF
TGTGCCAGCAGTTTATTGGCGCTTTCCTGGGAGACCCAGTACTTC
>15|TRBV6-5|TRBD1|-|TRBJ1-2
CASTSEDRGFGGYTF
TGTGCCAGCACATCAGAGGACAGGGGCTTCGGAGGCTACACCTTC
>16|TRBV28|-|-|TRBJ1-4
CASSLSPGGGYEKLFF
TGTGCCAGCAGCCTCAGCCCGGGAGGCGGGTATGAAAAACTGTTTTTT
>16|TRBV28|TRBD1|-|TRBJ1-3
CASSPSGQGFGNTIYF
TGTGCCAGCAGTCCCTCCGGACAGGGGTTTGGAAACACCATATATTTT
>14|TRBV28|-|once|TRBJ2-7
CASSIWAGPDEQYF
TGTGCCAGCAGTATCTGGGCAGGGCCAGACGAGCAGTACTTC
>15|TRBV3-1/TRBV3-2|-|-|TRBJ2-3
CASSPRDPSTDTQYF
TGTGCCAGCAGCCCCCGGGATCCTAGCACAGATACGCAGTATTTT
>14|TRBV24-1|-|-|TRBJ2-1
CATSARGRENEQFF
TGTGCCACCAGTGCCCGAGGGCGGGAAAATGAGCAGTTCTTC
>16|TRBV19|TRBD1|-|TRBJ1-6
CASSTRRTGFPSPLHF
TGTGCCAGTAGTACAAGGAGGACAGGGTTCCCTTCACCCCTCCACTTT
>14|TRBV7-8|-|once|TRBJ1-6
CASSVGQNNSPLHF
TGTGCCAGCAGCGTTGGACAGAATAATTCACCCCTCCACTTT
>14|TRBV27|-|-|TRBJ1-1
CASSFHRENTEAFF
TGTGCCAGCAGTTTTCACAGGGAGAACACTGAAGCTTTCTTT
>15|TRBV7-9|-|-|TRBJ1-1
CASSLAAGADAEAFF
TGTGCCAGCAGCTTAGCGGCGGGGGCAGACGCTGAAGCTTTCTTT
>13|TRBV6-5|-|-|TRBJ1-2
CASSLRQHYGYTF
TGTGCCAGCAGTTTAAGACAGCACTATGGCTACACCTTC
>14|TRBV3-1/TRBV3-2|-|-|TRBJ1-4
CASSQSRLNEKLFF
TGTGCCAGCAGCCAGTCGCGGCTTAATGAAAAACTGTTTTTT
>15|TRBV3-1/TRBV3-2|-|-|TRBJ1-3
CASSDRTARGNTIYF
TGTGCCAGCAGTGATAGGACAGCACGAGGAAACACCATATATTTT
>14|TRBV28|-|-|TRBJ1-1
CASRAPGDYTEAFF
TGTGCCAGCAGGGCCCCAGGGGACTACACTGAAGCTTTCTTT
>13|TRBV7-2|TRBD1|-|TRBJ2-5
CASSSDRGETQYF
TGTGCCAGCAGTTCCGACAGGGGTGAGACCCAGTACTTC
>15|TRBV20-1|TRBD2|-|TRBJ2-1
CSASPGTSGYNEQFF
TGCAGTGCTAGTCCCGGGACTAGCGGATACAATGAGCAGTTCTTC
>12|TRBV6-5|-|-|TRBJ1-6
CASKPYNSPLHF
TGTGCCAGCAAGCCATATAATTCACCCCTCCACTTT
>14|TRBV2|-|-|TRBJ1-3
CASSRQVSGNTIYF
TGTGCCAGCAGTAGACAGGTTAGCGGAAACACCATATATTTT
>16|TRBV5-4|-|-|TRBJ2-7
CASSLGGGGFLFEQYF
TGTGCCAGCAGCTTAGGGGGCGGGGGTTTCCTGTTCGAGCAGTACTTC
>12|TRBV5-8|-|-|TRBJ2-1
CASSLTLNEQFF
TGTGCCAGCAGCCTGACCCTAAATGAGCAGTTCTTC
>15|TRBV11-3|-|-|TRBJ2-3
CASSLVGASTDTQYF
TGTGCCAGCAGCTTAGTTGGGGCTAGCACAGATACGCAGTATTTT
>14|TRBV10-3|TRBD1|-|TRBJ2-1
CATRGTGKDNEQFF
TGTGCCACCAGGGGGACAGGGAAGGACAATGAGCAGTTCTTC
>14|TRBV7-2|-|-|TRBJ1-5
CASSLRGGNQPQHF
TGTGCCAGCAGCTTAAGGGGTGGGAATCAGCCCCAGCATTTT
>15|TRBV11-2|-|-|TRBJ2-2
CASSPRLGYTGELFF
TGTGCCAGCAGCCCCCGACTAGGGTACACCGGGGAGCTGTTTTTT
>12|TRBV6-2/TRBV6-3|-|-|TRBJ1-1
CASSWGETEAFF
TGTGCCAGCAGTTGGGGCGAAACTGAAGCTTTCTTT
>18|TRBV5-1|TRBD2|once|TRBJ2-5
CASTSLVASGGTKSTQYF
TGCGCCAGCACCTCCTTGGTAGCTAGCGGGGGGACCAAGTCGACCCAGTACTTC
>15|TRBV28|TRBD2|-|TRBJ2-3
CASSLSGRAMDTQYF
TGTGCCAGCAGTTTAAGCGGGAGGGCGATGGATACGCAGTATTTT